Presented here are 23 T cell receptor beta chains from one specimen sequenced in a study of post-analysis software for immune sequencing data. Overall study findings and caveats: The study found TRBV5-6, TRBV5-1 and TRBV20-1 among roughly 5 TRBV segments more frequent in patients than controls.

Unique-molecular-identifier-tagged TCR beta cDNA libraries were used. TCRdb re-called the PCR reads with MiXCR, one entry per CDR3 protein. Of about half a million distinct CDR3 sequences listed, roughly 46% are singletons. These receptors have no identified antigens. Sequences were obtained from blood. Receptor source: a girl aged 5 to 17 with multiple sclerosis.

This clonotype came up a few times. This chain uses TRBV10-3 with TRBJ2-7; possibly TRBD2 for D (6 bases). The CDR3 is made up of 17 amino acids. Trimming shortened V by 0 bases and J by 1 base, and 16 bases separated the two germline ends. Germline CDR1 reads ENHRY; CDR2 reads SYGVKD. The CDR3 protein is CAISESGGVAASYEQYF. The CDR3 DNA sequence: TGTGCCATCAGTGAGTCGGGTGGAGTAGCGGCATCCTACGAGCAGTACTTC.

The chain has TRBV7-9 and TRBJ2-1; D ambiguous. This CDR3 has 12 amino acids. The germline CDR1 and CDR2 sequences are SEHNR and FQNEAQ (reference sequence). V lost 3 bases, J lost 5 bases, and 5 bases lay in between. This CDR3 reads CASSLSNNEQFF. The CDR3 bases are TGTGCCAGCAGCTTGAGCAACAATGAGCAGTTCTTC.

The sample holds a few counts of this clonotype. The chain couples TRBV2 to TRBJ2-5; D may be TRBD2 (9 bases). Trimming removed 3 bases at V and 4 bases at J, with 15 bases between. Germline V gives CDR1 SNHLY, CDR2 FYNNEI. This CDR3 region has 15 residues. The CDR3 DNA reads as TGTGCCAGCAGTGAGGCTAGCGGGACAGGAGAGACCCAGTACTTC. Translated: CASSEASGTGETQYF.

This chain links TRBV11-2 with TRBJ2-1, with D maybe TRBD2 (5 bases). Trimming took 1 base from V and 10 from J, leaving 20 bases between them. The germline V gene has CDR1 SGHAT and CDR2 FQNNGV. This CDR3 spans 16 amino acids. The CDR3 sequence is CASSLAGGGPYYEQFF. CDR3 in DNA: TGTGCCAGCAGCTTAGCTGGCGGAGGTCCCTACTACGAGCAGTTCTTC. The full variable domain, with the rest looked up from reference TRBV11-2 and TRBJ2-1, is EAGVAQSPRYKIIEKRQSVAFWCNPISGHATLYWYQQILGQGPKLLIQFQNNGVVDDSQLPKDRFSAERLKGVDSTLKIQPAKLEDSAVYLCASSLAGGGPYYEQFFGPGTRLTVL.

This clonotype was picked up a small number of times. An end of the junction differs from the germline gene, which may be a read error. The chain couples TRBV20-1 to TRBJ1-1, with D unclear. This CDR3 region has 14 residues. The germline CDR1 and CDR2 sequences are DFQATT and SNEGSKA (reference sequence). CDR3 protein: CSARGADLGTEAFF. The CDR3 region has the DNA TGCAGCGCTAGAGGTGCCGATTTGGGTACTGAAGCTTTCTTT.

The gene calls are TRBV20-1 and TRBJ2-7, with a tentative D call TRBD2 (6 bases). CDR3 length equals 13 residues. The V and J ends lost 3 bases and 2 bases respectively, with 11 bases between them. Germline V lookup: CDR1 DFQATT, CDR2 SNEGSKA (reference sequence). The CDR3 sequence: CSASTGVTYEQYF. The CDR3 DNA follows: TGCAGTGCTAGTACGGGGGTCACCTACGAGCAGTACTTC.

The V and J genes are TRBV28 and TRBJ2-5; a weak D match, TRBD2 (5 bases). Per germline, CDR1 MDHEN and CDR2 SYDVKM. The CDR3 has 11 residues. V was shortened by 4 bases and J by 11 bases, with 11 bases between the two germline ends. In nucleotides, the CDR3 is TGTGCCAGCAGTTCCTACTCGGGGCAGTACTTC. Amino acid sequence: CASSSYSGQYF. The whole variable domain, remainder taken from reference TRBV28 and TRBJ2-5, is DVKVTQSSRYLVKRTGEKVFLECVQDMDHENMFWYRQDPGLGLRLIYFSYDVKMKEKGDIPEGYSVSREKKERFSLILESASTNQTSMYLCASSSYSGQYFGPGTRLLVL.

DNA for the CDR3: TGCAGTTCCTTCCCCGCACTAGCGGGAGGGCCGGAGACCCAGTACTTC. This translates into CSSFPALAGGPETQYF. The rearrangement links TRBV20-1 to TRBJ2-7, with 13 nucleotides matching TRBD2. The better agreement between TRBJ2-5 and the DNA end casts doubt on the J call. The CDR3 consists of 16 residues. Germline V gene sequence: CDR1 DFQATT, CDR2 SNEGSKA (reference sequence).

This clonotype was seen a single time. The chain employs TRBV29-1 and TRBJ2-3; maybe TRBD1 (6 bases). V lost 6 bases and J 0 bases, leaving 13 bases between the germline ends. The CDR3 totals 14 residues. CDR1 is SQVTM, CDR2 ANQGSEA, per germline. The chain's CDR3 is CSVGEGGSTDTQYF. CDR3 nucleotide sequence: TGCAGCGTGGGGGAAGGGGGAAGCACAGATACGCAGTATTTT.

The V gene is TRBV5-1, the J gene TRBJ2-1; tentatively, D is TRBD1 (7 bases). V was pared by 6 bases and J by 4 bases, with 14 bases between. CDR3 size: 14 residues. CDR1 SGHRS and CDR2 YFSETQ come from the germline V gene. CDR3 DNA sequence: TGCGCCAGCACGGCGGCAGGGGGGTACAATGAGCAGTTCTTC. Translation: CASTAAGGYNEQFF. The full variable domain, its missing parts supplied by reference TRBV5-1 and TRBJ2-1, is KAGVTQTPRYLIKTRGQQVTLSCSPISGHRSVSWYQQTPGQGLQFLFEYFSETQRNKGNFPGRFSGRQFSNSRSEMNVSTLELGDSALYLCASTAAGGYNEQFFGPGTRLTVL.

The chain combines TRBV7-2 with TRBJ2-1; D unclear. Deletions cut 0 bases from V and 4 bases from J, with 7 bases between. The CDR3 length is 14 residues. From germline, CDR1 is SGHTA and CDR2 FQGNSA. CDR3: CASSLATDYNEQFF. CDR3 DNA sequence: TGTGCCAGCAGCTTAGCTACCGATTACAATGAGCAGTTCTTC. Variable domain in full (rest from reference TRBV7-2 and TRBJ2-1): GAGVSQSPSNKVTEKGKDVELRCDPISGHTALYWYRQSLGQGLEFLIYFQGNSAPDKSGLPSDRFSAERTGGSVSTLTIQRTQQEDSAVYLCASSLATDYNEQFFGPGTRLTVL.

V usage is TRBV7-2 and J usage is TRBJ2-7; 8 nucleotides line up with TRBD2. Germline V gene lookup returns CDR1 SGHTA and CDR2 FQGNSA. The CDR3 contains 15 residues. The trim removed 1 base at V and 2 bases at J, leaving 4 bases unmatched. The CDR3 sequence is CASSLESGRPYEQYF. The CDR3 nucleotides read TGTGCCAGCAGCTTAGAGAGCGGGAGACCCTACGAGCAGTACTTC.

The chain joins TRBV4-3 to TRBJ2-4; tentatively, D is TRBD2 (6 bases). The CDR3 runs to 14 residues. Germline CDR1 reads LGHNA; CDR2 reads YSLEER. V was cut by 1 base and J by 6 bases, with 10 bases left in between. The CDR3 DNA is TGCGCCAGCAGCCAAGCGGGAGCCCTAAACATTCAGTACTTC. This encodes CASSQAGALNIQYF.

This clonotype was picked up a small number of times. The chain recombines TRBV20-1 with TRBJ2-3; 14 positions agree with TRBD2. Germline V lookup: CDR1 DFQATT, CDR2 SNEGSKA (reference sequence). The CDR3 runs 15 residues. V shed 6 bases, J shed 1 base, and the junction held 3 bases outside the gene matches. CDR3: CSARLAGGGTDTQYF. CDR3 sequence (DNA): TGCAGTGCGCGACTAGCGGGAGGGGGCACAGATACGCAGTATTTT.

The chain carries TRBV4-1 and TRBJ2-7, with 9 bases aligning to TRBD2. Germline values: CDR1 MGHRA, CDR2 YSYEKL. The CDR3 is 19 amino acids. The trim removed 5 bases at V and 2 bases at J, leaving 19 bases unmatched. CDR3 protein: CASSRGPAVTLAGTYEQYF. CDR3 bases: TGCGCCAGCAGCAGGGGCCCGGCAGTCACCCTAGCGGGGACCTACGAGCAGTACTTC.

This clonotype was observed once. This chain connects TRBV7-8 to TRBJ2-5; 7 nucleotides match TRBD2. The DNA end is more similar to TRBJ2-7, so the J call may be wrong. The CDR3 is made up of 15 amino acids. Germline V lookup: CDR1 SGHVS, CDR2 FQNEAQ. CDR3 coding DNA: TGTGCCAGCAGCCCGAGGACTAGTACGAGACTCGAGCAGTACTTC. This translates into CASSPRTSTRLEQYF.

The chain carries TRBV9 and TRBJ2-7; 8 bases align to TRBD2. Germline CDR1 is SGDLS and CDR2 is YYNGEE. The CDR3 spans 14 residues. The V and J ends lost 4 bases and 6 bases, in that order; junction bases with no gene match: 9. This chain's CDR3 is CASSPYRAGVEQYF. The CDR3, as DNA: TGTGCCAGCAGCCCTTACAGAGCGGGAGTCGAGCAGTACTTC.

This clonotype has just a few counts. The gene calls are TRBV6-6 and TRBJ2-5, with no clear D. The J call is in doubt because the DNA end fits TRBJ2-7 better. Germline-derived CDR1 and CDR2 are MNHNY and SVGAGI (reference sequence). This CDR3 comprises 12 residues. CDR3 nucleotides: TGTGCCAGCAGTTACGACAATTACGAGCAGTACTTC. Amino acids: CASSYDNYEQYF.

The J gene is TRBJ2-7, the V gene TRBV7-3, with TRBD1 matching over 8 bases. CDR1 and CDR2 (germline): SGHTA, FQGTGA. Unmatched junction bases numbered 6, after V lost 5 bases and J lost 3 bases. The CDR3 is 14 residues long. The CDR3: CASSPGQGVYEQYF. The CDR3 coding sequence is TGTGCCAGCAGCCCAGGACAGGGTGTCTACGAGCAGTACTTC.

A few counts support this clonotype. The rearrangement links TRBV7-9 to TRBJ2-5; D not resolved. Matching the DNA end better, TRBJ2-7 makes the J call doubtful. CDR3 length equals 13 residues. CDR1 and CDR2 from the germline V gene are SEHNR and FQNEAQ (reference sequence). The CDR3 DNA reads TGTGCCAGCAGCCAACCCCTCGCGGACGAGCAGTACTTC. Translation gives CASSQPLADEQYF.

The V gene is TRBV7-6, the J gene TRBJ2-5; 12 positions agree with TRBD1. CDR1 is SGHVS and CDR2 is FNYEAQ in the germline V gene. CDR3 length equals 16 residues. J was trimmed by 5 bases and V by 2 bases; bases with no gene match: 6. DNA for the CDR3: TGTGCCAGCAGCTTATCGGGACAGGGGGCGCGGGAGACCCAGTACTTC. Its translation: CASSLSGQGARETQYF. The full variable domain, its missing parts supplied by reference TRBV7-6 and TRBJ2-5, is GAGVSQSPRYKVTKRGQDVALRCDPISGHVSLYWYRQALGQGPEFLTYFNYEAQQDKSGLPNDRFSAERPEGSISTLTIQRTEQRDSAMYRCASSLSGQGARETQYFGPGTRLLVL.

The chain links TRBV4-2 to TRBJ1-1, with 11 bases fitting TRBD1. V lost 1 base, J lost 8 bases, and 9 bases stayed unmatched. This CDR3 has 16 residues. Germline CDR1 LGHNA, CDR2 YNFKEQ. CDR3: CASSQVVGTGGLEAFF. CDR3 DNA: TGTGCCAGCAGCCAAGTTGTTGGGACAGGGGGTTTGGAAGCTTTCTTT.

The chain combines TRBV4-3 with TRBJ1-2; D unclear. V was pared by 0 bases and J by 4 bases, with 12 bases between. The germline CDR1 and CDR2 sequences are LGHNA and YSLEER. This CDR3 is 15 amino acids long. The CDR3 sequence is CASSQDRLRTYGYTF. The CDR3 nucleotides are TGCGCCAGCAGCCAAGACCGCCTACGGACCTATGGCTACACCTTC.